A single sample gave rise to the 5 T cell receptor beta chains below, sequenced in a study of regulatory T cells in long-lasting Graves disease. Time point in this sample: persistent/refractory GD, antithyroid drugs over 5 years with positive TRAb. Construction of the TCR library relied on RNA isolated from PBMCs. Combining iRepertoire HTBI primers with Arm-PCR of CDR3 regions, the authors built TCR beta libraries. TCRdb used MiXCR to reprocess the multiplex PCR reads, holding one entry per CDR3 protein. The table includes 420,000 or so distinct CDR3 sequences, 20% to 30% detected once. Sequencing used peripheral blood mononuclear cells (PBMCs), obtained when the disease was refractory, from a patient treated with antithyroid drugs. The origin of the receptors is a female donor with Graves disease.

This clonotype occurred a few times. The chain employs TRBV7-6 and TRBJ2-7; 11 nucleotides match TRBD2. Losses at the gene ends were 5 bases for V and 4 bases for J; bases not matched to a gene: 13. CDR3 length: 17 amino acids. Germline values: CDR1 SGHVS, CDR2 FNYEAQ. This chain's CDR3 is CASSPSGTSGSRYEQYF. The CDR3 nucleotides are TGTGCCAGCAGCCCGTCCGGAACTAGCGGGAGTCGATACGAGCAGTACTTC.

In its sample, this clonotype was seen a few times. The rearrangement links TRBV19 to TRBJ1-6, with D perhaps TRBD1 (5 bases). The CDR3 is 14 amino acids. Germline CDR1 reads LNHDA; CDR2 reads SQIVND (reference sequence). V lost 7 bases to trimming and J lost 9 bases, with 16 bases between them. CDR3 sequence: CASNKEGRGSPLHF. CDR3 bases: TGTGCCAGTAATAAGGAGGGTAGGGGTTCACCCCTCCACTTT.

This clonotype has at least ten counts. V usage is TRBV12-3 or TRBV12-4 and J usage is TRBJ2-7; 7 bases agree with TRBD1. Trimming cost V 6 bases and J 12 bases; bases outside gene matches: 8. CDR3 length equals 11 residues. The CDR3 sequence is CASSRDSRRYF. In DNA form, the CDR3 reads TGTGCCAGCAGCCGGGACAGCCGTCGGTACTTC.

The chain carries TRBV6-4 and TRBJ2-1, with D possibly matching TRBD2 (6 bases). V lost 1 base and J 9 bases, leaving 19 bases between the germline ends. Looked up from germline, CDR1 is MRHNA and CDR2 is SNTAGT. The CDR3 runs to 16 residues. This chain's CDR3 is CASSDWNPGLDVEQFF. DNA of the CDR3: TGTGCCAGCAGTGACTGGAATCCGGGACTCGACGTTGAGCAGTTCTTC.

This clonotype was counted only a few times. The gene calls are TRBV10-3 and TRBJ1-2; D might be TRBD1 (5 bases). This CDR3 contains 15 residues. Germline V CDR1 and CDR2: ENHRY, SYGVKD. Trimming stripped 10 bases from V and 8 bases from J, with 26 bases between. In DNA, the CDR3 is TGTGCCACCCGGGACGCACGAAGTTCCATCCAAGGCTACACCTTC. Amino acids: CATRDARSSIQGYTF.